The 27 T cell receptor beta chains presented below share a single source sample, sequenced in a study of cytomegalovirus exposure and HLA in healthy donors. Use of 60 Vbeta and 13 Jbeta primers characterized the PCR. TCRdb's copy holds only in-frame clones and misses some; the assay was immunoSEQ multiplex PCR. The data show tens of thousands of clones, less than 70% seen once. Sequencing was performed on PBMCs. Receptors originate from a human donor in good health.

The rearrangement joins TRBV11-3 to TRBJ2-5, with 11 bases that match TRBD1. Looked up from germline, CDR1 is SGHNT and CDR2 is YENEEA. V dropped 1 base and J dropped 8; count of bases not matched to a gene: 3. The length of the CDR3 is 14 residues. In DNA form, the CDR3 reads TGTGCCAGCAGCTTAGGGGACAGGGGGTTAACCCAGTACTTC. Its translation is CASSLGDRGLTQYF.

V and J are TRBV6-6 and TRBJ2-1; TRBD1 aligns across 7 bases. Germline CDR1 and CDR2: MNHNY and SVGAGI (reference sequence). V lost 7 bases to trimming and J lost 4 bases; unmatched junction nucleotides: 10. The length of the CDR3 is 15 residues. The CDR3 region is CASIYSRDSYNEQFF. As DNA, the CDR3 is TGTGCCAGCATCTACAGTAGGGACAGTTACAATGAGCAGTTCTTC.

This clone was seen once. V usage is TRBV6-4 and J usage is TRBJ1-1; 8 bases agree with TRBD1. CDR3 size: 15 residues. Per germline, CDR1 MRHNA and CDR2 SNTAGT. V shed 6 bases, J shed 0 bases, and the junction held 6 bases outside the gene matches. In DNA form, the CDR3 reads TGTGCCAGCAGAAAGACAGGGGCCTTGAACACTGAAGCTTTCTTT. Translating gives CASRKTGALNTEAFF.

The chain is built from TRBV19 and TRBJ1-1, with D uncertain. Trimming shortened V by 1 base and J by 4 bases, and 7 bases separated the two germline ends. This CDR3 is 13 amino acids long. Per germline, CDR1 LNHDA and CDR2 SQIVND (reference sequence). The CDR3 DNA sequence: TGTGCCAGTAGTATAGGTGCGGGCACTGAAGCTTTCTTT. Translated, it gives CASSIGAGTEAFF.

The table lists this clone with a few counts. The chain is built from TRBV18 and TRBJ1-2, with a weak D call TRBD1 (6 bases). From germline, CDR1 is KGHSH and CDR2 LQKENI. V lost 6 bases to trimming and J lost 3 bases, with 14 bases between them. The CDR3 is 14 amino acids. The DNA of the CDR3 is TGTGCCAGCTCTCGACGGGACACGGACTATGGCTACACCTTC. Translation: CASSRRDTDYGYTF.

The V and J genes are TRBV19 and TRBJ1-2; D remains ambiguous. The CDR3 totals 13 residues. The germline V and J ends were trimmed by 5 bases and 7 bases, with 14 bases remaining between them. Per the germline V gene, CDR1 is LNHDA and CDR2 is SQIVND (reference sequence). The CDR3: CASSPHRDSGYTF. CDR3 sequence (DNA): TGTGCCAGTAGTCCCCATCGAGATTCTGGCTACACCTTC.

The chain is built from TRBV5-5 and TRBJ2-3; 14 bases align to TRBD2. CDR3 length equals 17 residues. V dropped 4 bases and J dropped 4; count of bases not matched to a gene: 8. The germline gives CDR1 SGHKS, CDR2 YYEKEE (reference sequence). The CDR3 sequence: CASSAGLAGDRSDTQYF. The CDR3 nucleotides are TGTGCCAGCAGCGCGGGACTAGCGGGAGACAGGTCAGATACGCAGTATTTT.

The chain couples TRBV29-1 to TRBJ2-7, with D possibly TRBD1 on 7 matching bases. V shed 4 bases and J shed 1 base, with 20 bases lying between them. CDR3 length equals 16 residues. Looked up from germline, CDR1 is SQVTM and CDR2 is ANQGSEA. The CDR3 DNA sequence: TGCAGCGTTGGGCTACCAGGGGGGCGCCCGTCCTACGAGCAGTACTTC. Protein product: CSVGLPGGRPSYEQYF.

The CDR3 sequence is CASSSRPKGIAEQFF. In DNA form, the CDR3 reads TGTGCCAGCAGCTCCCGCCCGAAGGGGATCGCTGAGCAGTTCTTC. The rearrangement joins TRBV7-3 to TRBJ2-1, with D possibly TRBD1 on 5 matching bases. The CDR3 extends over 15 amino acids. Deletions cut 4 bases from V and 9 bases from J, with 19 bases between. Germline V lookup: CDR1 SGHTA, CDR2 FQGTGA.

This clone turned up a few times. The chain uses TRBV7-9 and TRBJ1-1, with 7 bases fitting TRBD1. There are 16 residues in the CDR3. V was clipped by 5 bases and J by 4 bases; unmatched bases: 13. Germline CDR1 reads SEHNR; CDR2 reads FQNEAQ (reference sequence). In nucleotides, the CDR3 is TGTGCCAGCAGCGACTTTCAGGGGGGAAGGAGCACTGAAGCTTTCTTT. Translating gives CASSDFQGGRSTEAFF. Full variable domain (rest looked up from reference TRBV7-9 and TRBJ1-1): DTGVSQNPRHKITKRGQNVTFRCDPISEHNRLYWYRQTLGQGPEFLTYFQNEAQLEKSRLLSDRFSAERPKGSFSTLEIQRTEQGDSAMYLCASSDFQGGRSTEAFFGQGTRLTVV.

The chain is built from TRBV19 and TRBJ2-1; possibly TRBD2 for D (6 bases). In germline, CDR1 is LNHDA, CDR2 SQIVND (reference sequence). The CDR3 has 16 amino acids. Trimming removed 7 bases from V and 3 bases from J, with 19 bases in between. CDR3 nucleotides: TGTGCCAGTACTCAGAACTCCGGGACTGGCTACAATGAGCAGTTCTTC. It yields the protein CASTQNSGTGYNEQFF.

The chain is built from TRBV11-2 and TRBJ2-5, with 12 positions matching TRBD1. CDR1 SGHAT and CDR2 FQNNGV come from the germline V gene. V lost 4 bases and J lost 5; bases outside the gene matches: 5. The CDR3 runs 15 residues. The CDR3 loop reads CASSWGQGAYETQYF. CDR3 sequence (DNA): TGTGCCAGCAGCTGGGGACAGGGGGCGTATGAGACCCAGTACTTC.

The V call is TRBV5-4, the J call TRBJ1-2, with D perhaps matching TRBD1 (5 bases). Trimming stripped 0 bases from V and 0 bases from J, with 12 bases between. The CDR3 consists of 16 residues. Germline CDR1 reads SGHNT; CDR2 reads YYREEE (reference sequence). In DNA, the CDR3 is TGTGCCAGCAGCTTGGCCCCGACAGACGCTAACTATGGCTACACCTTC. Translating gives CASSLAPTDANYGYTF. Variable domain in full (rest from reference TRBV5-4 and TRBJ1-2): ETGVTQSPTHLIKTRGQQVTLRCSSQSGHNTVSWYQQALGQGPQFIFQYYREEENGRGNFPPRFSGLQFPNYSSELNVNALELDDSALYLCASSLAPTDANYGYTFGSGTRLTVV.

In this sample, this clone turned up a few times. V and J are TRBV18 and TRBJ1-1; the D gene is possibly TRBD1 (6 bases). With 2 bases removed from V and 6 bases from J, the gap between germline ends came to 19 bases. The CDR3 has 16 residues. The V gene's germline CDR1 is KGHSH and CDR2 LQKENI. The CDR3 sequence is CASSPSNPGVGAEAFF. CDR3 bases: TGTGCCAGCTCACCAAGCAATCCAGGGGTTGGGGCTGAAGCTTTCTTT.

The chain recombines TRBV7-2 with TRBJ2-2, with D tentatively TRBD2 (6 bases). CDR1 is SGHTA, CDR2 FQGNSA, per germline. The CDR3 totals 15 residues. Trimming pared 4 bases from V and 6 bases from J, leaving 15 bases between. The CDR3 loop reads CASSSLALGAGELFF. The DNA of the CDR3 is TGTGCCAGCAGCTCCCTAGCGTTAGGGGCCGGGGAGCTGTTTTTT.

This clone was recorded once. The genes are TRBV6-5 and TRBJ1-5, with D perhaps matching TRBD1 (5 bases). CDR3 length equals 14 residues. Germline lookup yields CDR1 MNHEY and CDR2 SVGAGI. Trimming removed 6 bases at V and 5 bases at J, with 14 bases between. CDR3 amino acids: CASREGREHQPQHF. The CDR3 bases are TGTGCCAGCAGGGAGGGACGGGAACATCAGCCCCAGCATTTT.

This clone was picked up a small number of times. V gene TRBV30 combines with J gene TRBJ1-1; perhaps TRBD1 as D (6 bases). The CDR3 loop spans 13 amino acids. Germline lookup yields CDR1 GTSNPN and CDR2 SVGIG (reference sequence). V gave up 4 bases and J gave up 0 bases, with 9 bases separating them. In DNA, the CDR3 is TGTGCCTGGAACGGACAGATGAACACTGAAGCTTTCTTT. Its translation: CAWNGQMNTEAFF.

This rearrangement joins TRBV29-1 to TRBJ2-7; 14 nucleotides align to TRBD2. V was clipped by 5 bases and J by 3 bases; unmatched bases: 6. CDR1 is SQVTM and CDR2 is ANQGSEA in the germline V gene. The CDR3 has 15 residues. CDR3 sequence reads: CSVYGTSGSLYEQYF. For the CDR3, the DNA is TGCAGCGTTTACGGGACTAGCGGGAGCCTCTACGAGCAGTACTTC.

In the case of this clone: Since the CDR3 does not end with the conserved phenylalanine or tryptophan, this likely comes from a read error. The rearrangement uses TRBV7-2 and TRBJ1-2; D unresolved. This CDR3 has 13 amino acids. Germline-derived CDR1 and CDR2 are SGHTA and FQGNSA. V dropped 2 bases and J dropped 0 bases, with 4 bases sitting between them. Written as DNA, the CDR3 is TGTGCCAGCAGCTTAAGCGCTAACTATGGCTACACCCTC. Translation: CASSLSANYGYTL.

The chain carries TRBV30 and TRBJ2-1, with D tentatively TRBD2 (6 bases). The CDR3 sequence is 14 residues long. V lost 1 base to trimming and J lost 1 base, with 8 bases between them. The germline V gene has CDR1 GTSNPN and CDR2 SVGIG (reference sequence). CDR3 amino acids: CAWSGLASYNEQFF. The CDR3 DNA reads as TGTGCCTGGAGTGGGCTAGCGTCCTACAATGAGCAGTTCTTC.

CDR3 sequence reads: CASSLSWGQGQETQYF. CDR3 bases: TGTGCCAGCAGCCTCTCGTGGGGGCAGGGCCAAGAGACCCAGTACTTC. The J gene is TRBJ2-5, the V gene TRBV7-3, with D maybe TRBD1 (6 bases). Germline-derived CDR1 and CDR2 are SGHTA and FQGTGA. Trimming took 5 bases from V and 1 from J, leaving 17 bases between them. The CDR3 consists of 16 residues.

The chain has TRBV29-1 and TRBJ1-1, with D possibly matching TRBD1 (6 bases). V was trimmed by 7 bases and J by 0 bases, leaving 12 bases between them. The CDR3 extends over 13 amino acids. Looked up from germline, CDR1 is SQVTM and CDR2 is ANQGSEA. CDR3 loop: CSARGLLNTEAFF. The CDR3 DNA is TGCAGCGCGAGGGGGTTGCTGAACACTGAAGCTTTCTTT.

This clone was detected only a few times. The chain joins TRBV13 to TRBJ2-2; 11 nucleotides agree with TRBD2. V lost 3 bases, J lost 4 bases, and 7 bases stayed unmatched. CDR1 and CDR2 (germline): PRHDT, FYEKMQ (reference sequence). CDR3 length: 17 residues. Here the CDR3 DNA reads TGTGCCAGCAGCTTTGGTCTAGCGGGGGGTCCCACCGGGGAGCTGTTTTTT. This sequence encodes CASSFGLAGGPTGELFF.

The chain recombines TRBV6-6 with TRBJ2-5; 9 bases fit TRBD2. The junction had 9 bases not matched to a gene; V was cut back by 10 bases and J by 3 bases. Germline loops: CDR1 MNHNY, CDR2 SVGAGI (reference sequence). This CDR3 spans 14 amino acids. CDR3 in amino acids: CATRFSGGEETQYF. The CDR3 DNA follows: TGTGCCACCCGATTTAGCGGGGGAGAAGAGACCCAGTACTTC.

The CDR3 DNA follows: TGTGCCAGCAGCTCCCAGACGGGTGGAGGCTACACCTTC. Amino acids: CASSSQTGGGYTF. V and J are TRBV7-3 and TRBJ1-2; unclear D gene. Trimming stripped 4 bases from V and 8 bases from J, with 14 bases between. The CDR3 totals 13 residues. Looked up from germline, CDR1 is SGHTA and CDR2 is FQGTGA.

The sample holds a few counts of this clone. This chain joins TRBV6-1 and TRBJ1-1, with D perhaps matching TRBD1 (5 bases). Germline V lookup: CDR1 MNHNS, CDR2 SASEGT. The CDR3 has 15 amino acids. The V and J ends lost 5 bases and 0 bases respectively, with 13 bases between them. The CDR3 protein is CASSSPGLMNTEAFF. In DNA form, the CDR3 reads TGTGCCAGCAGTTCGCCGGGACTGATGAACACTGAAGCTTTCTTT.

The CDR3 DNA reads TGCGCCAGCAGCCAAGTTGTCCAGGGGAACGAGTGGACTGAAGCTTTCTTT. Amino acids: CASSQVVQGNEWTEAFF. The chain employs TRBV4-1 and TRBJ1-1; weak D call: TRBD1 (6 bases). Germline CDR1 is MGHRA and CDR2 is YSYEKL. Trimming removed 1 base from V and 5 bases from J, with 20 bases in between. The CDR3 covers 17 residues.